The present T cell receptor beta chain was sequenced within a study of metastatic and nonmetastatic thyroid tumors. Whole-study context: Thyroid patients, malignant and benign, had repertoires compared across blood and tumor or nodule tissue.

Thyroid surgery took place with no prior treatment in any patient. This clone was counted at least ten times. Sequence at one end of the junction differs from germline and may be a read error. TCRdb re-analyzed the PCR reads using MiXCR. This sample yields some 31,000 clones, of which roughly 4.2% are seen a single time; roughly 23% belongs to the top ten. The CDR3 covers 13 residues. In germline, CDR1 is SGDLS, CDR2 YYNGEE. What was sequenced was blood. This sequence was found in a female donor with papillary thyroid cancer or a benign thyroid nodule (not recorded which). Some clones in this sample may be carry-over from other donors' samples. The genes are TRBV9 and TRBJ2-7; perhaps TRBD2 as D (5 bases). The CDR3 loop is CASSVDPAEERYF. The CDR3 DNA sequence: TGTGCCAGCAGCGTCGACCCTGCGGAGGAGCGGTACTTC.